Following are 3 T cell receptor beta chains from one sample sequenced in a study of T cells in Graves' hyperthyroidism and ophthalmopathy. There were TCR beta CDR3 regions amplified from RNA transcripts. The HTBI primer set was used in a first-round RT-PCR of the TCR CDR3. TCRdb reprocessed the multiplex PCR reads with MiXCR, giving one entry per CDR3 protein. The sample lists 490,000 or so distinct CDR3 sequences, under 25% occurring once. Sequenced sample: blood. Source of these receptors: a woman in her 70s with Graves' ophthalmopathy.

There are many counts of this clonotype. The chain uses TRBV27 and TRBJ2-1; TRBD1 matches at 11 bases. The J segment lost 8 bases and the V segment lost 0 bases, leaving 3 bases of the junction unmatched. Germline CDR1 and CDR2: MNHEY and SMNVEV (reference sequence). The length of the CDR3 is 15 residues. CDR3: CASSLSWTGGHEQFF. In DNA form, the CDR3 reads TGTGCCAGCAGTTTATCATGGACAGGGGGCCATGAGCAGTTCTTC.

This clonotype was seen a handful of times. The chain is built from TRBV24-1 and TRBJ2-1, with 7 nucleotides matching TRBD2. V lost 9 bases to trimming and J lost 0 bases; unmatched junction nucleotides: 4. CDR3 size: 14 residues. From germline, CDR1 is KGHDR and CDR2 SFDVKD. The CDR3 spells CATGRGSSYNEQFF. The CDR3 DNA reads TGTGCCACCGGGAGGGGCAGCTCCTACAATGAGCAGTTCTTC.

This sequence joins TRBV6-2 or TRBV6-3 and TRBJ1-2; TRBD1 agrees at 9 bases. The CDR3 extends over 16 amino acids. Germline V CDR1 and CDR2: MNHEY, SVGEGT. The V and J ends lost 2 bases and 7 bases, in that order; junction bases with no gene match: 11. The CDR3 sequence: CASSYRSVDRGGGYTF. Written as DNA, the CDR3 is TGTGCCAGCAGTTACCGTTCCGTGGACAGGGGTGGTGGCTACACCTTC.